This is a list of T cell receptor beta chains from one sample in a study of shared clonotypes between healthy human individuals. Some clones are missing from TCRdb's copy, which holds only in-frame ones; the method was immunoSEQ multiplex PCR. Of 2 million to 2.5 million clones in the sample, 85% to 95% were seen once. Source material: naive CD4+ T cells from PBMCs. All receptors come from a man younger than 30 in good health. Some clones in this sample may be carry-over from other donors' samples. Each CDR3 is given with its conserved first and last residue. The D gene is left open where the match is weak. Only part of the rows carry a size: once, few, many, or a class if the clone is expanded.

d_gene: TRBD1
v_gene: TRBV18
abundance: NA
j_gene: TRBJ2-7
CDR3aa: CASSPDRANEQYF
CDR3nt: TGTGCCAGCTCACCGGACAGGGCGAACGAGCAGTACTTC

d_gene: TRBD2
v_gene: TRBV18
abundance: NA
j_gene: TRBJ2-1
CDR3aa: CASSQGTSGTYNEQFF
CDR3nt: TGTGCCAGCTCTCAAGGGACTAGCGGGACCTACAATGAGCAGTTCTTC

d_gene: TRBD2
v_gene: TRBV7-2
abundance: NA
j_gene: TRBJ2-7
CDR3aa: CASSQVVAGPYEQYF
CDR3nt: TGTGCCAGCAGCCAGGTAGTAGCGGGGCCCTACGAGCAGTACTTC

d_gene: NA
v_gene: TRBV12-5
abundance: once
j_gene: TRBJ2-1
CDR3aa: CASGLGTSLLDEQFF
CDR3nt: TGTGCTAGTGGACTAGGGACCTCACTTTTGGATGAGCAGTTCTTC

d_gene: TRBD2
v_gene: TRBV12-5
abundance: NA
j_gene: TRBJ2-5
CDR3aa: CASSSGRGETQYF
CDR3nt: TGTGCTAGCAGTAGCGGGAGAGGAGAGACCCAGTACTTC

d_gene: NA
v_gene: TRBV29-1
abundance: once
j_gene: TRBJ2-5
CDR3aa: CSVDGSIGETQYF
CDR3nt: TGCAGCGTTGATGGGAGCATTGGGGAGACCCAGTACTTC

d_gene: TRBD2
v_gene: TRBV6-7
abundance: NA
j_gene: TRBJ2-3
CDR3aa: CASSSLRLAGSTDTQYF
CDR3nt: TGTGCCAGCAGTTCCCTACGACTAGCGGGTAGCACAGATACGCAGTATTTT

d_gene: TRBD2
v_gene: TRBV2
abundance: NA
j_gene: TRBJ2-1
CDR3aa: CASMMGLAGNEQFF
CDR3nt: TGTGCCAGCATGATGGGACTAGCGGGAAACGAGCAGTTCTTC

d_gene: TRBD1
v_gene: TRBV9
abundance: NA
j_gene: TRBJ2-3
CDR3aa: CASSPLTGTASTDTQYF
CDR3nt: TGTGCCAGCAGCCCCTTGACAGGGACGGCTAGCACAGATACGCAGTATTTT

d_gene: TRBD2
v_gene: TRBV6-6
abundance: once
j_gene: TRBJ2-4
CDR3aa: CASRRKRGAPEDIQYF
CDR3nt: TGTGCCAGCAGACGCAAGCGGGGGGCCCCCGAGGACATTCAGTACTTC

d_gene: TRBD1
v_gene: TRBV28
abundance: NA
j_gene: TRBJ2-7
CDR3aa: CASREGQGREQYF
CDR3nt: TGTGCCAGCAGGGAGGGACAGGGCCGCGAGCAGTACTTC

d_gene: NA
v_gene: TRBV6-6
abundance: NA
j_gene: TRBJ1-4
CDR3aa: CASGGGTNEKLFF
CDR3nt: TGTGCCAGCGGAGGGGGGACTAATGAAAAACTGTTTTTT

d_gene: TRBD2
v_gene: TRBV18
abundance: NA
j_gene: TRBJ2-5
CDR3aa: CASSAGGETQYF
CDR3nt: TGTGCCAGCTCAGCGGGAGGGGAGACCCAGTACTTC

d_gene: TRBD1
v_gene: TRBV7-9
abundance: NA
j_gene: TRBJ1-2
CDR3aa: CASSLEGQITGYTF
CDR3nt: TGTGCCAGCAGCTTAGAGGGACAGATCACGGGCTACACCTTC

d_gene: TRBD2
v_gene: TRBV7-9
abundance: once
j_gene: TRBJ2-5
CDR3aa: CASSPIRGGLQETQYF
CDR3nt: TGTGCCAGCAGCCCAATCCGGGGGGGGTTACAAGAGACCCAGTACTTC

d_gene: NA
v_gene: TRBV6-6
abundance: NA
j_gene: TRBJ1-3
CDR3aa: CASSLGVRSGNTIYF
CDR3nt: TGTGCCAGCTCCTTGGGAGTCCGCTCTGGAAACACCATATATTTT

d_gene: TRBD1
v_gene: TRBV2
abundance: NA
j_gene: TRBJ1-5
CDR3aa: CASRRQTGVKNQPQHF
CDR3nt: TGTGCCAGCAGACGCCAGACAGGGGTGAAAAATCAGCCCCAGCATTTT

d_gene: NA
v_gene: TRBV15
abundance: NA
j_gene: TRBJ2-1
CDR3aa: CATSRGRLASDNEQFF
CDR3nt: TGTGCCACCAGCAGAGGTCGGCTAGCGTCCGACAATGAGCAGTTCTTC

d_gene: NA
v_gene: TRBV11-2
abundance: NA
j_gene: TRBJ2-2
CDR3aa: CASSLGFLSGELFF
CDR3nt: TGTGCCAGCAGCTTGGGATTCTTGTCCGGGGAGCTGTTTTTT

d_gene: NA
v_gene: TRBV13
abundance: NA
j_gene: TRBJ1-2
CDR3aa: CASSDRPGLTNYGYTF
CDR3nt: TGTGCCAGCAGCGATCGTCCGGGCTTAACTAACTATGGCTACACCTTC

d_gene: TRBD1
v_gene: TRBV5-6
abundance: NA
j_gene: TRBJ2-2
CDR3aa: CASSPGQGLGTGELFF
CDR3nt: TGTGCCAGCAGCCCTGGACAGGGGCTAGGCACCGGGGAGCTGTTTTTT

d_gene: NA
v_gene: TRBV28
abundance: NA
j_gene: TRBJ2-7
CDR3aa: CASSLTAYEQYF
CDR3nt: TGTGCCAGCAGTTTAACGGCTTACGAGCAGTACTTC

d_gene: NA
v_gene: TRBV7-3
abundance: NA
j_gene: TRBJ2-1
CDR3aa: CASSFDSGPHNEQFF
CDR3nt: TGTGCCAGCAGCTTCGACTCCGGGCCCCACAATGAGCAGTTCTTC

d_gene: NA
v_gene: TRBV28
abundance: NA
j_gene: TRBJ2-5
CDR3aa: CASSKETQYF
CDR3nt: TGTGCCAGCTCCAAAGAGACCCAGTACTTC

d_gene: NA
v_gene: TRBV28
abundance: NA
j_gene: TRBJ2-7
CDR3aa: CASKVQAPSYEQYF
CDR3nt: TGTGCCAGCAAGGTACAGGCTCCTTCCTACGAGCAGTACTTC

d_gene: NA
v_gene: TRBV11-2
abundance: NA
j_gene: TRBJ2-1
CDR3aa: CASSRTEQGTYNEQFF
CDR3nt: TGTGCCAGCAGCCGAACCGAGCAGGGGACATACAATGAGCAGTTCTTC

d_gene: TRBD2
v_gene: TRBV5-4
abundance: NA
j_gene: TRBJ2-1
CDR3aa: CASGQQVAGVSEQFF
CDR3nt: TGTGCCAGCGGCCAGCAGGTGGCGGGAGTATCTGAGCAGTTCTTC

d_gene: NA
v_gene: TRBV6-1
abundance: NA
j_gene: TRBJ2-7
CDR3aa: CASSWTGSSYEQYF
CDR3nt: TGTGCCAGCAGCTGGACGGGCAGCTCCTACGAGCAGTACTTC

d_gene: TRBD1
v_gene: TRBV5-4
abundance: NA
j_gene: TRBJ1-1
CDR3aa: CASSFPGAGTGKAEAFF
CDR3nt: TGTGCCAGCAGCTTCCCGGGGGCGGGGACAGGGAAGGCTGAAGCTTTCTTT

d_gene: TRBD2
v_gene: TRBV15
abundance: NA
j_gene: TRBJ2-1
CDR3aa: CATSRDLGRAKNEQFF
CDR3nt: TGTGCCACCAGCAGAGACTTGGGGAGGGCAAAGAATGAGCAGTTCTTC

d_gene: NA
v_gene: TRBV5-1
abundance: NA
j_gene: TRBJ2-3
CDR3aa: CASSSEGITDTQYF
CDR3nt: TGCGCCAGCAGCTCGGAGGGAATCACAGATACGCAGTATTTT

d_gene: NA
v_gene: TRBV28
abundance: NA
j_gene: TRBJ1-1
CDR3aa: CATVAGPALGAFF
CDR3nt: TGTGCCACCGTGGCAGGGCCCGCCCTTGGTGCTTTCTTT

d_gene: NA
v_gene: TRBV7-6
abundance: NA
j_gene: TRBJ2-5
CDR3aa: CASSLAQETQYF
CDR3nt: TGTGCCAGCAGCTTAGCTCAAGAGACCCAGTACTTC

d_gene: TRBD2
v_gene: TRBV28
abundance: NA
j_gene: TRBJ2-7
CDR3aa: CASSRAGAHYEQYF
CDR3nt: TGTGCCAGCAGTAGAGCGGGAGCCCACTACGAGCAGTACTTC

d_gene: TRBD2
v_gene: TRBV5-4
abundance: NA
j_gene: TRBJ2-1
CDR3aa: CASSPSGGPNNEQFF
CDR3nt: TGTGCCAGCAGTCCCTCGGGGGGGCCCAACAATGAGCAGTTCTTC